This is a list of T cell receptor beta chains from one sample in a study of shared clonotypes between healthy human individuals. Sequencing was performed with immunoSEQ multiplex PCR; in TCRdb, only in-frame clones are kept and a portion is missing. The repertoire has some 2.1 million clones, roughly 93% of them found once; the top ten carry around 1.7%. The specimen was naive CD8+ T cells from PBMCs. The receptors were sampled from a man in his late teens or twenties in good health. Some clones in this sample may be carry-over from other donors' samples. CDR3s include the opening cysteine and the closing phenylalanine or tryptophan. Each record gives: CDR3 DNA, CDR3 protein, D gene, V gene, clone size, J gene. The D gene is left open where the match is weak. Expanded clones are given a class, and other clones once, few, many or no size at all.

TGTGCCAGCAGCTGGGGACTAGCGGGAGTTCAAGAGACCCAGTACTTC CASSWGLAGVQETQYF TRBD2 TRBV5-6 once TRBJ2-5
TGTGCCAGCAGCCGACGTACTAGCGGACCTAGCACAGATACGCAGTATTTT CASSRRTSGPSTDTQYF TRBD2 TRBV13 NA TRBJ2-3
TGTGCCAGCAGAACCGGGACAGTCCGAGCGGCGGCTTTCTTT CASRTGTVRAAAFF TRBD1 TRBV2 NA TRBJ1-1
TGTGCCAGCACTCGGCACACAGGGGACAGGAGGTACAATGAGCAGTTCTTC CASTRHTGDRRYNEQFF TRBD1 TRBV7-8 NA TRBJ2-1
TGTGCCAGCAGTTACCGCACAGGGGGGGGCCAGCCCCAGCATTTT CASSYRTGGGQPQHF TRBD1 TRBV6-5 NA TRBJ1-5
TGTGCCAGCAGCTTACCAAAATGGGGGACTAATGAAAAACTGTTTTTT CASSLPKWGTNEKLFF NA TRBV13 NA TRBJ1-4
TGTGCCAGCAGCGTAGGGGACAGGCAAGCTTTCTTT CASSVGDRQAFF TRBD1 TRBV9 few TRBJ1-1
TGTGCCAGCAGCCGCCGGACAGAGAAGCTATCCGAAGCTTTCTTT CASSRRTEKLSEAFF NA TRBV7-9 NA TRBJ1-1
TGCGCCAGCAGCCTTTGGACAGGGGGTATGAATGAGCAGTTCTTC CASSLWTGGMNEQFF TRBD1 TRBV5-1 NA TRBJ2-1
TGTGCCTGGAGTGGGCGGGACAACGGTACCTACAATGAGCAGTTCTTC CAWSGRDNGTYNEQFF NA TRBV30 NA TRBJ2-1
TGTGCCACCATGAATTCCACAGGGTACCAAGAGACCCAGTACTTC CATMNSTGYQETQYF NA TRBV10-3 NA TRBJ2-5
TGTGCTAGTGGTTTGGTTAACCCGACAGGGGGCATCCATACGCAGTATTTT CASGLVNPTGGIHTQYF TRBD1 TRBV12-5 NA TRBJ2-3
TGTGCCAGCAGCTTAGGGTTATTTTTGGCGGGAGCTGTGGAGACCCAGTACTTC CASSLGLFLAGAVETQYF TRBD2 TRBV7-9 NA TRBJ2-5
TGTGCCAGCAGTGAAAGCAGGGACTACGAGCAGTACTTC CASSESRDYEQYF NA TRBV6-1 NA TRBJ2-7
TGTGCCACCAGCAGAGGTCCGGTACTAACAGGCAATGAGCAGTTCTTC CATSRGPVLTGNEQFF NA TRBV15 NA TRBJ2-1
TGTGCCAGCAGTTTTGACAAGAACACTGAAGCTTTCTTT CASSFDKNTEAFF NA TRBV27 NA TRBJ1-1
TGTGCCAGCACCCGGGGGGCAGTCGGCTTACAGGAGTTCTTC CASTRGAVGLQEFF NA TRBV5-6 NA TRBJ2-1
TGTGCCAGCAGTGCTGGCGAGCAGTACTTC CASSAGEQYF NA TRBV2 NA TRBJ2-7
TGTGCCAGCAGTTTGGGGACAGGGGGACCCTATGGCTACACCTTC CASSLGTGGPYGYTF TRBD1 TRBV27 NA TRBJ1-2
TGTGCCAGCAGCGGGACAGGGGGCTATTTTGGCAATGAGCAGTTCTTC CASSGTGGYFGNEQFF TRBD1 TRBV7-9 NA TRBJ2-1
TGTGCCACCAGCAGTCGCAATCTTGCCTACAATGAGCAGTTCTTC CATSSRNLAYNEQFF NA TRBV15 NA TRBJ2-1
TGCGCCAGCAGCCACTTGACAGGGGAACGCTACGAGCAGTACTTC CASSHLTGERYEQYF TRBD1 TRBV4-1 NA TRBJ2-7
TGTGCCAGCAGCTCAGGAGCGGGGACAGTCAACGTCCTGACTTTC CASSSGAGTVNVLTF NA TRBV5-6 once TRBJ2-6
TGTGCCAGCAGCTTCAGTCTAGCGGGGGGAGGAACAGATACGCAGTATTTT CASSFSLAGGGTDTQYF TRBD2 TRBV13 NA TRBJ2-3
TGCGCCAGCAGCTTAGAAGCGGGAGGGCCCGGATACGAGCAGTACTTC CASSLEAGGPGYEQYF TRBD2 TRBV5-1 NA TRBJ2-7
TGTGCCAGCAGTTCCAACCACAATGAGCAGTTCTTC CASSSNHNEQFF NA TRBV6-5 NA TRBJ2-1
TGTGCCAGCAGAAAAGGGACTAGCGGAACCTACGAGCAGTACTTC CASRKGTSGTYEQYF TRBD2 TRBV28 NA TRBJ2-7
TGTGCCAGCAGCGTAGATGGGGGCGAAAACACTGAAGCTTTCTTT CASSVDGGENTEAFF NA TRBV9 NA TRBJ1-1
TGTGCCAGCAGCCTCTCGCGGGGCAGATGCTATGGCTACACCTTC CASSLSRGRCYGYTF NA TRBV7-3 once TRBJ1-2
TGTGCCAGCAGTACCCGAGGTACGAACACTGAAGCTTTCTTT CASSTRGTNTEAFF NA TRBV6-1 few TRBJ1-1
TGTGCCAGCAGCTTCAAAAACACCGGGGAGCTGTTTTTT CASSFKNTGELFF NA TRBV11-2 NA TRBJ2-2
TGTGCCAGCAGCCCCGACTCGAAGAACACTGAAGCTTTCTTT CASSPDSKNTEAFF NA TRBV7-9 NA TRBJ1-1
TGTGCCAGTAGTCTTTCGGCCCCGGGGGGTTACAATGAGCAGTTCTTC CASSLSAPGGYNEQFF TRBD2 TRBV19 NA TRBJ2-1
TGTGCCAGCAGCTTAGTCCGGACAGACAACATGAACACTGAAGCTTTCTTT CASSLVRTDNMNTEAFF NA TRBV7-9 NA TRBJ1-1
TGTGCCAGCAGTTACGAGGGGAAGGGCTACACCTTC CASSYEGKGYTF NA TRBV6-5 NA TRBJ1-2
TGCGCCAGCAGCCAAAGGAGGAATGAAAAACTGTTTTTT CASSQRRNEKLFF NA TRBV4-1 NA TRBJ1-4
TGTGCCAGTAGTATGAATGTCATATCGAGCACTGAAGCTTTCTTT CASSMNVISSTEAFF NA TRBV19 NA TRBJ1-1
TGTGCCAGCAGTAAAACCCCAGGGGTGGCTCAGCCCCAGCATTTT CASSKTPGVAQPQHF NA TRBV27 once TRBJ1-5
TGTGCCAGCAGTTACTCCCGGACTGGATACGAGCAGTACTTC CASSYSRTGYEQYF NA TRBV6-5 NA TRBJ2-7
TGTGCCAGCACTAAGCCGGCAGGGGCCTCCTACGAGCAGTACTTC CASTKPAGASYEQYF NA TRBV6-1 NA TRBJ2-7
TGTGCCATCAGGGGAAGACAGCTAACAACAGATACGCAGTATTTT CAIRGRQLTTDTQYF NA TRBV10-3 NA TRBJ2-3